This TCR beta chain was found in a study of human versus mouse CDR3 diversity and MHC coevolution. Study-level findings and limits: iCHAO1 estimated the human TCR beta repertoire at around 1.5 million clonotypes.

About this clone itself: The antigen remains undetermined.

V gave up 7 bases and J gave up 2 bases; unmatched junction bases: 8. The CDR3 is made up of 14 amino acids. CDR1 LNHDA and CDR2 SQIVND come from the germline V gene (reference sequence). Naive CD4 T cells, CD45RO-negative and CD62L-positive, were flow-sorted from PBMCs. Clones were read by immunoSEQ multiplex PCR, and TCRdb kept only the in-frame ones, dropping some. The sample shows about 80,000 clones, about 93% of them seen only once. Sequenced input: naive CD4+ T cells from blood. Subset meaning: CD45RO-negative CD62L-positive naive CD4 T cells. This sequence originates from a person aged 30 to 70 in good health. V is TRBV19 and J is TRBJ2-7; the match to TRBD2 covers 7 bases. The DNA for the CDR3 is TGTGCCAGTACGGGAGCTAGCGGAGCCTACGAGCAGTACTTC. It is translated as CASTGASGAYEQYF.